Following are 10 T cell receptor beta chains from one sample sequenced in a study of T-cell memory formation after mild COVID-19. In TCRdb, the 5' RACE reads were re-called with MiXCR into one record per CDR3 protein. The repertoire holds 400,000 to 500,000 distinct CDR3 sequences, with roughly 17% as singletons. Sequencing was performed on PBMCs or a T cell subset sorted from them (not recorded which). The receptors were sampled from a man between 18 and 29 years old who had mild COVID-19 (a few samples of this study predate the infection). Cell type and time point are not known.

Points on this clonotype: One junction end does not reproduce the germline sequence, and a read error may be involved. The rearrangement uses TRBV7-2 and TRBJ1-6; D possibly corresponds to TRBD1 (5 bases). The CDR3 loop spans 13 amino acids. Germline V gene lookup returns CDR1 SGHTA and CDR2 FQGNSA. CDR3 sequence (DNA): TGTGCCAGCAGCTTACAGGGTTATTCACCCATCCACTTT. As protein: CASSLQGYSPIHF.

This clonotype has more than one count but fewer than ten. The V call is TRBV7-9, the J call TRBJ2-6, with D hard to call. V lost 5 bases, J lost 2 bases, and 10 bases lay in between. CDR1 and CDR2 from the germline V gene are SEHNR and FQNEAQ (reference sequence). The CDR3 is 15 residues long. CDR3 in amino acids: CASSTLWTGANVLTF. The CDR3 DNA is TGTGCCAGCAGCACTCTTTGGACTGGGGCCAACGTCCTGACTTTC.

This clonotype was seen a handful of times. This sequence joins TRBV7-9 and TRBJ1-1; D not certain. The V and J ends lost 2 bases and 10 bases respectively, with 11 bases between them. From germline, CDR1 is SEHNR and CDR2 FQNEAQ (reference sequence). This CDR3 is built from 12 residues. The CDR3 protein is CASSLQRVGAFF. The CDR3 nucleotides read TGTGCCAGCAGCTTACAGAGAGTAGGAGCTTTCTTT.

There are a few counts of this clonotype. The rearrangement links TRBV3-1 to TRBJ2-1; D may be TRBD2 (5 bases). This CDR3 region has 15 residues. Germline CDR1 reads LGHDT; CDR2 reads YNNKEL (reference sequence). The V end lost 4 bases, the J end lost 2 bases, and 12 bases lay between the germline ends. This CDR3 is CASSPWKGAYNEQFF. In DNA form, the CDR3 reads TGTGCCAGCAGCCCCTGGAAGGGAGCCTACAATGAGCAGTTCTTC.

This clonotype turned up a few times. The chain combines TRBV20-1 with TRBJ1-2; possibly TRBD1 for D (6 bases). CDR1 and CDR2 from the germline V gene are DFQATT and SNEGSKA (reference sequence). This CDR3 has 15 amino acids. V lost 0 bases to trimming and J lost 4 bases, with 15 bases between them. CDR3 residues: CSAREGSGRGYGYTF. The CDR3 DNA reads TGCAGTGCTAGAGAAGGCAGTGGCAGGGGCTATGGCTACACCTTC.

CDR3 nucleotide sequence: TGTGCCAGCAGTCGGGGACACCGGGAGACCCAGTACTTC. Its translation is CASSRGHRETQYF. This chain joins TRBV12-3 or TRBV12-4 and TRBJ2-5; D might be TRBD1 (6 bases). V lost 5 bases, J lost 5 bases, and 12 bases lay in between. The CDR3 contains 13 residues.

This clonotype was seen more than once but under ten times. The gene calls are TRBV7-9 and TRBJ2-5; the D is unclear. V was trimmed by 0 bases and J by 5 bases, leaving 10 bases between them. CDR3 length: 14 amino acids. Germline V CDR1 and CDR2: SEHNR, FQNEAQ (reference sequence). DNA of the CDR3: TGTGCCAGCAGCTTAGCTTTGGTTGGCGAGACCCAGTACTTC. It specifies CASSLALVGETQYF.

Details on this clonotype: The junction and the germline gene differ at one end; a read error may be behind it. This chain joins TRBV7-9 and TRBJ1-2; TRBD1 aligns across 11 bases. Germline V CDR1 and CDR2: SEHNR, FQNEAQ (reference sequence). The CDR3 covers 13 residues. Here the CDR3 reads CARSWDRGFGYTF. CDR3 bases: TGTGCCAGAAGCTGGGACAGGGGGTTTGGCTACACCTTC.

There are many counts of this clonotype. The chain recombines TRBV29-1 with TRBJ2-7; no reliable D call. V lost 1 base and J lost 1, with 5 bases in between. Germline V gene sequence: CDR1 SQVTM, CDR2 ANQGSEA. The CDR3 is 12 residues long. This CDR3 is CSVEGDSYEQYF. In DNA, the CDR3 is TGCAGCGTTGAAGGGGATTCCTACGAGCAGTACTTC.

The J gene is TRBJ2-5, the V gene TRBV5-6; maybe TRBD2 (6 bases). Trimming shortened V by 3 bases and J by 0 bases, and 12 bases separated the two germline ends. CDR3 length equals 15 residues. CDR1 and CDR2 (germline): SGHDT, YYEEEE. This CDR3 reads CASSWTTDNQETQYF. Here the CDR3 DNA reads TGTGCCAGCAGCTGGACTACTGACAACCAAGAGACCCAGTACTTC.